This TCR beta chain was retrieved from a study of blood T cell repertoires in COVID-19. About the study: The United States, Italy and Spain supplied acute and convalescent COVID-19 samples. T cells, B-cell-depleted T cells, or PBMCs supplied cDNA or gDNA.

Germline V CDR1 and CDR2: SGHDT, YYEEEE. CDR3 size: 14 residues. The germline V and J ends were trimmed by 0 bases and 6 bases, with 9 bases remaining between them. Per the original data handling: It was from reference gene primer amplification that nucleated cell counts were estimated. Profiling relied on immunoSEQ multiplex PCR, and the TCRdb table lists in-frame clones only, not all of them. V and J calls and clone size follow that table, whereas D and trimming were derived from the DNA. This table holds approximately 120,000 clones, roughly 79% found once. The V call is TRBV5-6, the J call TRBJ2-2; possibly TRBD2 for D (6 bases). This receptor was taken from a human donor in a cohort sampled during active COVID-19. The specimen was peripheral blood. The chain's CDR3 is CASSLVGGSGELFF. Written as DNA, the CDR3 is TGTGCCAGCAGCTTGGTTGGGGGGTCCGGGGAGCTGTTTTTT.